Below are 13 T cell receptor beta chains sequenced from a single sample in a study of T cell responses to AZD1222 COVID-19 vaccine. Sequenced by immunoSEQ multiplex PCR; TCRdb stores in-frame clones only, minus some. The data hold more than 75,000 clones, with about nine tenths observed a single time. The sequenced sample was peripheral blood, obtained 28 days after the second AZD1222 dose. The receptors stem from an adult who received the AZD1222 COVID-19 vaccine.

This chain connects TRBV7-9 to TRBJ2-3; the match to TRBD2 covers 13 bases. The CDR3 has 19 residues. Germline V gene sequence: CDR1 SEHNR, CDR2 FQNEAQ (reference sequence). V trimming: 4 bases; J trimming: 0 bases; junction bases outside the gene matches: 10. The CDR3 DNA follows: TGTGCCAGCAGCTCCACCTCGTCACTAGCGGGAGGGAGCACAGATACGCAGTATTTT. This gives the protein CASSSTSSLAGGSTDTQYF.

V usage is TRBV7-9 and J usage is TRBJ1-2, with 12 bases identical to TRBD1. V shed 3 bases and J 4 bases; nucleotides not matched to a gene: 3. CDR1 and CDR2 from the germline V gene are SEHNR and FQNEAQ (reference sequence). The CDR3 is made up of 15 amino acids. The CDR3 spells CASSLGQGASYGYTF. The CDR3 region has the DNA TGTGCCAGCAGCTTGGGACAGGGGGCGAGCTATGGCTACACCTTC.

V and J are TRBV3-1 (or the pseudogene TRBV3-2) and TRBJ2-1; 11 bases are a match to TRBD2. Losses at the gene ends were 2 bases for V and 10 bases for J; bases not matched to a gene: 10. The CDR3 length is 16 residues. Germline CDR1 reads LGHDT; CDR2 reads YNNKEL (reference sequence). The DNA of the CDR3 is TGTGCCAGCAGCCAAATTAGCGGGAGGGCCCCGCGAGAGCAGTTCTTC. Its protein product is CASSQISGRAPREQFF.

The chain is built from TRBV6-2 or TRBV6-3 and TRBJ2-7, with D possibly being TRBD1 (6 bases). Germline CDR1 is MNHEY and CDR2 is SVGEGT. V was pared by 3 bases and J by 6 bases, with 12 bases between. The CDR3 runs 13 residues. CDR3: CASSYTGLGEQYF. The DNA for the CDR3 is TGTGCCAGCAGTTATACAGGGCTCGGCGAGCAGTACTTC.

CDR3 protein: CASSRTGASNQPQHF. The DNA of the CDR3 is TGTGCCAGTAGTAGGACAGGGGCTAGCAATCAGCCCCAGCATTTT. This chain uses TRBV19 with TRBJ1-5; TRBD1 matches 9 bases. V dropped 4 bases and J dropped 0; count of bases not matched to a gene: 1. This CDR3 spans 15 amino acids. The germline CDR1 and CDR2 sequences are LNHDA and SQIVND (reference sequence).

The CDR3 reads CACQGQPTGELFF. In nucleotides, the CDR3 is TGTGCCTGCCAGGGGCAGCCCACCGGGGAGCTGTTTTTT. This chain links TRBV5-6 with TRBJ2-2, with a weak D call TRBD1 (6 bases). V was cut by 10 bases and J by 4 bases, with 14 bases left in between. The CDR3 length is 13 residues. CDR1 is SGHDT and CDR2 is YYEEEE in the germline V gene. The entire variable domain, with the rest obtained from reference TRBV5-6 and TRBJ2-2, is as follows: DAGVTQSPTHLIKTRGQQVTLRCSPKSGHDTVSWYQQALGQGPQFIFQYYEEEERQRGNFPDRFSGHQFPNYSSELNVNALLLGDSALYLCACQGQPTGELFFGEGSRLTVL.

This clone was recorded once. This chain links TRBV19 with TRBJ1-5, with D unresolved. Germline V gene lookup returns CDR1 LNHDA and CDR2 SQIVND (reference sequence). The V end lost 2 bases, the J end lost 4 bases, and 21 bases lay between the germline ends. The CDR3 loop spans 18 amino acids. CDR3 nucleotides: TGTGCCAGTAGTATAAGGGTACCTACCTTACCCCGAAATCAGCCCCAGCATTTT. Its protein is CASSIRVPTLPRNQPQHF. Complete variable domain (other parts from reference TRBV19 and TRBJ1-5): DGGITQSPKYLFRKEGQNVTLSCEQNLNHDAMYWYRQDPGQGLRLIYYSQIVNDFQKGDIAEGYSVSREKKESFPLTVTSAQKNPTAFYLCASSIRVPTLPRNQPQHFGDGTRLSIL.

The chain joins TRBV28 to TRBJ1-2; unclear D gene. Trimming cost V 7 bases and J 2 bases, with 11 bases left between them. Germline CDR1 reads MDHEN; CDR2 reads SYDVKM. The CDR3 has 13 residues. DNA for the CDR3: TGTGCCAGCAACCTGGACTGGAACTATGGCTACACCTTC. Encoded protein: CASNLDWNYGYTF.

The V gene is TRBV25-1, the J gene TRBJ2-5; possibly TRBD1 or TRBD2 for D (5 bases each). V lost 6 bases to trimming and J lost 1 base, with 12 bases between them. CDR1 and CDR2 from the germline V gene are MGHDK and SYGVNS. The CDR3 has 14 amino acids. This CDR3 reads CASSPGRIQETQYF. For the CDR3, the DNA is TGTGCCAGCAGCCCGGGACGTATCCAAGAGACCCAGTACTTC.

The chain combines TRBV6-5 with TRBJ1-2, with D unresolved. Germline values: CDR1 MNHEY, CDR2 SVGAGI. This CDR3 is built from 15 residues. Trimming shortened V by 1 base and J by 6 bases, and 15 bases separated the two germline ends. CDR3 in DNA: TGTGCCAGCAGTTACTATAGCCAATCGGGAGATGGCTACACCTTC. It codes for CASSYYSQSGDGYTF.

The chain is built from TRBV18 and TRBJ1-1, with D unclear. This CDR3 spans 13 amino acids. Germline CDR1 and CDR2: KGHSH and LQKENI. The V end was cut by 1 base, the J end by 3 bases, with 6 bases between. CDR3 DNA sequence: TGTGCCAGCTCACCACAGGAGTACACTGAAGCTTTCTTT. It specifies CASSPQEYTEAFF.

The rearrangement joins TRBV6-2 or TRBV6-3 to TRBJ1-2; no firm D call. The CDR3 is made up of 13 amino acids. V shed 2 bases and J shed 8 bases, with 12 bases lying between them. Germline values: CDR1 MNHEY, CDR2 SVGEGT. DNA for the CDR3: TGTGCCAGCAGTTACAGCACGAATATGGGCTACACCTTC. It specifies CASSYSTNMGYTF.

V is TRBV5-1 and J is TRBJ2-2; TRBD1 is a possible D gene (6 bases). The CDR3 consists of 16 residues. Germline lookup yields CDR1 SGHRS and CDR2 YFSETQ. The V gene lost 1 base and the J gene lost 0 bases, with 10 bases spanning the gap. This CDR3 reads CASSLSGHPNTGELFF. The CDR3 DNA reads TGCGCCAGCAGCTTGTCGGGACACCCGAACACCGGGGAGCTGTTTTTT. The variable domain in full, with the rest retrieved from reference TRBV5-1 and TRBJ2-2, is KAGVTQTPRYLIKTRGQQVTLSCSPISGHRSVSWYQQTPGQGLQFLFEYFSETQRNKGNFPGRFSGRQFSNSRSEMNVSTLELGDSALYLCASSLSGHPNTGELFFGEGSRLTVL.